These 7 T cell receptor delta chains were sequenced from one sample in a study of gammadelta T cells in human blood. TCRdb fed the RT-PCR reads into CATT to redo clone calling. The data hold some 1,000 delta-chain clones, with 34% observed a single time. The sample comprised Vgamma9Vdelta2 gamma-delta T cells from infant blood. These receptors were taken from a human donor.

On this clone: A far larger clone differs by one base, so this is likely a read error. V and J are TRDV2 and TRDJ3; 9 bases are a match to TRDD3. The J gene was not available in TCRdb and was assigned here by matching the DNA to germline segments. The CDR3 is 18 amino acids. In germline, CDR1 is GEAIGNYY, CDR2 EKD. CDR3 in DNA: TGTGCTTGTGACACCGCGGGGATACGCTCCTGGGACACCCGACAGATGTTTTTC. Encoded protein: CACDTAGIRSWDTRQMFF.

As regards this clone: The mismatch at residue 7 between this DNA's translation and the TCRdb protein of a much larger clone likely reflects a read error; the protein shown is translated from the DNA. This rearrangement joins TRDV2 to TRDJ3; 9 bases fit TRDD3. Since TCRdb gives no J gene, matching the DNA to germline was used here to assign it. With V trimmed by 4 bases and J by 2 bases, 11 bases remained unmatched. The V gene's germline CDR1 is GEAIGNYY and CDR2 EKD. The CDR3 loop spans 19 amino acids. The CDR3 is CACDPTRGYDPWDTRQMFF. Written as DNA, the CDR3 is TGTGCCTGTGATCCTACTAGGGGATACGACCCCTGGGACACCCGACAGATGTTTTTC.

This clone has just a few counts. One base separates it from a far larger clone, so it is likely a read error. This chain connects TRDV2 to TRDJ1; 7 nucleotides align to TRDD3. J was trimmed by 0 bases and V by 3 bases; bases with no gene match: 3. Germline CDR1 and CDR2: GEAIGNYY and EKD. The length of the CDR3 is 14 residues. The CDR3 DNA sequence: TGTGCCTGTGACCCCGGGGGATACACCGATAAACTCATCTTT. Translating gives CACDPGGYTDKLIF.

Concerning this clone: A far larger clone is one base from this, pointing to a likely read error. The chain is built from TRDV2 and TRDJ2; 9 bases are a match to TRDD3. This CDR3 contains 16 residues. Germline values: CDR1 GEAIGNYY, CDR2 EKD. As DNA, the CDR3 is TGTGCCAGTGACACCGTGGGGGATACTTTGACAGCACAACTCTTCTTT. Translation gives CASDTVGDTLTAQLFF.

This clone is labeled large. The J gene is TRDJ3, the V gene TRDV2, with TRDD3 matching 11 bases. Germline V lookup: CDR1 GEAIGNYY, CDR2 EKD. V shed 2 bases, J shed 0 bases, and the junction held 2 bases outside the gene matches. The CDR3 covers 18 residues. The CDR3 DNA sequence: TGTGCCTGTGACAATACTGGGGGATACTCCTGGGACACCCGACAGATGTTTTTC. Translation: CACDNTGGYSWDTRQMFF.

For this clone: With only one base between it and a far larger clone, this is likely a read error. The V call is TRDV2, the J call TRDJ3; perhaps TRDD3 as D (5 bases). CDR3 length: 18 amino acids. The V gene's germline CDR1 is GEAIGNYY and CDR2 EKD. V was shortened by 3 bases and J by 0 bases, with 14 bases between the two germline ends. CDR3 residues: CACDSTGANSWDTRQMFF. The CDR3 region has the DNA TGTGCCTGTGACTCCACTGGCGCTAACTCCTGGGACACCCGACAGATGTTTTTC.

The sample holds a few counts of this clone. This sequence joins TRDV2 and TRDJ1; 13 bases are shared with TRDD3. The J gene was not available in TCRdb and was assigned here by matching the DNA to germline segments. Germline values: CDR1 GEAIGNYY, CDR2 EKD. V lost 0 bases to trimming and J lost 1 base; unmatched junction nucleotides: 4. The CDR3 length is 17 residues. Here the CDR3 reads CACDTVDWGIRTDKLIF. The CDR3 DNA sequence: TGTGCCTGTGACACCGTTGACTGGGGGATACGCACCGATAAACTCATCTTT.